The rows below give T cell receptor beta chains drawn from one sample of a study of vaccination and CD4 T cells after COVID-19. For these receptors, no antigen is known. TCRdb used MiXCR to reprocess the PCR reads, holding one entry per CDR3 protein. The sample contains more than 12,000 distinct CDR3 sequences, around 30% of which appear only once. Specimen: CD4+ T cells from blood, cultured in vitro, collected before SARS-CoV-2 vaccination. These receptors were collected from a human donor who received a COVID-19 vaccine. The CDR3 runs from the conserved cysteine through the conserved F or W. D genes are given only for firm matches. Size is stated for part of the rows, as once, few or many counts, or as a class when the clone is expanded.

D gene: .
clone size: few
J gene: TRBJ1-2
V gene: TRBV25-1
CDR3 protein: CASSELSASTYGYTF
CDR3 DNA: TGTGCCAGCAGTGAACTGTCGGCCTCCACCTATGGCTACACCTTC

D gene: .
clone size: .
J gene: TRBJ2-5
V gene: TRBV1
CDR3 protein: CTSSQDIRASGYFGTQYF
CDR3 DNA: TGCACCAGCAGCCAAGATATTAGGGCCAGCGGGTACTTTGGGACCCAGTACTTC

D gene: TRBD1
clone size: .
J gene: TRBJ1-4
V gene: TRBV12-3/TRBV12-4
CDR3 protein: CASSSGTGVEKLFF
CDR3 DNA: TGTGCCAGCAGTTCCGGGACAGGGGTGGAAAAACTGTTTTTT

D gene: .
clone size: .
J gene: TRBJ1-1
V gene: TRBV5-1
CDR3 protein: CASSLRQERTEAFF
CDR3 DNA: TGCGCCAGCAGCCTTAGACAGGAACGCACTGAAGCTTTCTTT

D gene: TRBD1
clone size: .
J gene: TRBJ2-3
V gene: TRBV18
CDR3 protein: CASSPYRGGTDTQYF
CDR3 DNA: TGTGCCAGCTCACCATACAGGGGCGGCACAGATACGCAGTATTTT

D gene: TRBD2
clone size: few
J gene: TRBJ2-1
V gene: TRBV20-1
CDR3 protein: CSAHSGGYYNEQFF
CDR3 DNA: TGCAGTGCTCACAGCGGGGGATACTACAATGAGCAGTTCTTC

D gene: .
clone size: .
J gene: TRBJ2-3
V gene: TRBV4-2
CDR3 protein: CASSQGGVVKADTQYF
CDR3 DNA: TGTGCCAGCAGCCAAGGGGGAGTTGTGAAAGCAGATACGCAGTATTTT

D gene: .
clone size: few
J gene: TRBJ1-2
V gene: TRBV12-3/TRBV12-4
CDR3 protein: CASSSEGYGYTF
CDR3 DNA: TGTGCCAGCAGTTCGGAGGGCTATGGCTACACCTTC

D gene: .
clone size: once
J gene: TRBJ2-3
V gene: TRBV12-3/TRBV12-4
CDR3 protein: CATSLVRQATTDTQYF
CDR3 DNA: TGTGCCACCAGTTTAGTTCGACAGGCCACCACAGATACGCAGTATTTT

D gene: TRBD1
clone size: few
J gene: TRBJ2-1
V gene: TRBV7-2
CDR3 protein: CASSFSTGSYNEQFF
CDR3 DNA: TGTGCCAGCAGCTTCTCGACAGGGTCCTACAATGAGCAGTTCTTC

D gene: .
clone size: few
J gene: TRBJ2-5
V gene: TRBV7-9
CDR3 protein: CASSLTAQETQYF
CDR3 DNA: TGTGCCAGCAGCTTAACAGCCCAAGAGACCCAGTACTTC

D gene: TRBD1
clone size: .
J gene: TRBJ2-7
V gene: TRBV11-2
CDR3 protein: CASSLGTDSYEQYF
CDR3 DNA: TGTGCCAGCAGCCTTGGGACAGACTCCTACGAGCAGTACTTC

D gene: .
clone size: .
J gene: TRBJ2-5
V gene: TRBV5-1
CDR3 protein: CASSLAMIGETQYF
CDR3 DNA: TGCGCCAGCAGCTTGGCCATGATCGGAGAGACCCAGTACTTC

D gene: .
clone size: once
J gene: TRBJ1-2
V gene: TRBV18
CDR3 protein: CASSPAGSMNGYTF
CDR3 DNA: TGTGCCAGCTCACCAGCAGGGTCCATGAATGGCTACACCTTC

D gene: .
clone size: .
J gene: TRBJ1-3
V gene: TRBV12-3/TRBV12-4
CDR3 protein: CASSHYGISGGNTIYF
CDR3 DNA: TGTGCCAGCAGCCACTACGGGATCTCGGGAGGAAACACCATATATTTT

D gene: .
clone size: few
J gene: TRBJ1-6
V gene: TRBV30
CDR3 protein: CAWSGDTGHSPLHF
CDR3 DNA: TGTGCCTGGAGTGGTGACACCGGTCATTCACCCCTCCACTTT

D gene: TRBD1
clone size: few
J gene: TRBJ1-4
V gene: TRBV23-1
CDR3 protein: CASSQGTGDEKLFF
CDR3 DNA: TGCGCCAGCAGTCAGGGGACAGGGGATGAAAAACTGTTTTTT

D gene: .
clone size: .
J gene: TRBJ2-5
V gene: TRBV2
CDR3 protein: CASSAFAGPETQYF
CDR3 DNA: TGTGCCAGCAGTGCATTCGCGGGACCAGAGACCCAGTACTTC

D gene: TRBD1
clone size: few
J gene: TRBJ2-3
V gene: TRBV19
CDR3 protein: CASSAGTGRTDTQYF
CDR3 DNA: TGTGCCAGTAGCGCCGGGACAGGGAGAACAGATACGCAGTATTTT

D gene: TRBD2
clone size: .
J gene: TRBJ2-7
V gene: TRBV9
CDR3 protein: CASSVGTSGGHEQYF
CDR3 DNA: TGTGCCAGCAGCGTTGGGACTAGCGGGGGTCACGAGCAGTACTTC

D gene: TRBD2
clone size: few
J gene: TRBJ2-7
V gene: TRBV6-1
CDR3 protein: CASSVTSGGFNEQYF
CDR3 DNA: TGTGCCAGCAGTGTTACTAGCGGGGGTTTCAACGAGCAGTACTTC

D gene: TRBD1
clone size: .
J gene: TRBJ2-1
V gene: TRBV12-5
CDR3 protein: CASARSGTGYNEQFF
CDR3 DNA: TGTGCTAGTGCACGATCCGGGACAGGTTACAATGAGCAGTTCTTC

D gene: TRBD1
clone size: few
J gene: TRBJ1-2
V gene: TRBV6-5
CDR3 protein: CASSYSTGGRVFGYTF
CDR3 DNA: TGTGCCAGCAGTTACTCGACAGGGGGTAGGGTGTTTGGCTACACCTTC

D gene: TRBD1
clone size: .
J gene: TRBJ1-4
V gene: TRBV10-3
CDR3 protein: CAARQGPNEKLFF
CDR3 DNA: TGTGCCGCCCGACAGGGACCGAATGAAAAACTGTTTTTT

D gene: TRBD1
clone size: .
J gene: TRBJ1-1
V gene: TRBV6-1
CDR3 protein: CASSEGTGGDRRAFF
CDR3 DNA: TGTGCCAGCAGTGAAGGGACAGGGGGTGATCGGAGAGCTTTCTTT

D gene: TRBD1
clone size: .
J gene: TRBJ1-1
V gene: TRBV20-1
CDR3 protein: CSAQGGDTEAFF
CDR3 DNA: TGCAGTGCCCAGGGGGGGGACACTGAAGCTTTCTTT

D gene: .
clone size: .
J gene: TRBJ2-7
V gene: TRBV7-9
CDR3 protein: CASSLVSGGEREQYF
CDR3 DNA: TGTGCCAGCAGCTTAGTTTCAGGGGGGGAACGCGAGCAGTACTTC

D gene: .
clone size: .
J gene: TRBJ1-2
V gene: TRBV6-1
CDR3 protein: CASSETGTTRNYGYTF
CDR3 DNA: TGTGCCAGCAGTGAAACGGGGACAACCAGAAACTATGGCTACACCTTC

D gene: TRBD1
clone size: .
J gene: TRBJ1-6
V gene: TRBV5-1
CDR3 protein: CASSLFGQGDSPLHF
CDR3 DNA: TGCGCCAGCAGCCTATTTGGACAGGGAGATTCACCCCTCCACTTT

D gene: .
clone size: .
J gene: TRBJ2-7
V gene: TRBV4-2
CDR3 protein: CASSHYERGEQYF
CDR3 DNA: TGTGCCAGCAGCCATTATGAAAGGGGCGAGCAGTACTTC

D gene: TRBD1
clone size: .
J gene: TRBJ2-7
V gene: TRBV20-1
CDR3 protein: CSARVGQGSYEQYF
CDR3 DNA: TGCAGTGCTAGAGTAGGACAGGGCTCCTACGAGCAGTACTTC

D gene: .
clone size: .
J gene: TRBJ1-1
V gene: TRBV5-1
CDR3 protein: CASSSTILGGYEAFF
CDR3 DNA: TGCGCCAGCAGCTCCACCATTCTCGGGGGGTATGAAGCTTTCTTT

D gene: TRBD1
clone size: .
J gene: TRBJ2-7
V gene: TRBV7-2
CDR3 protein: CASRNRGAHEQYF
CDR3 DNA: TGTGCCAGCAGAAACAGGGGCGCCCACGAGCAGTACTTC

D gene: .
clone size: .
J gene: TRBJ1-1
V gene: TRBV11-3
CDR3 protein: CASSVDPRDLDTEAFF
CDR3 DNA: TGTGCCAGCAGCGTCGACCCCCGTGATCTAGACACTGAAGCTTTCTTT

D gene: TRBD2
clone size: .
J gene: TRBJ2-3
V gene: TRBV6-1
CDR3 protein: CASRDLAGGPSRGTQYF
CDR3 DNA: TGTGCCAGCAGGGACCTAGCGGGGGGGCCGTCCCGGGGTACGCAGTATTTT

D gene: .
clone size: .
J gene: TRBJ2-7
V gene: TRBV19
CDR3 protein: CASSIGGPPTSYEQYF
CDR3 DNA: TGTGCCAGTAGTATAGGAGGGCCGCCAACATCCTACGAGCAGTACTTC

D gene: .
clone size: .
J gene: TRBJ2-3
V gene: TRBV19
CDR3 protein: CASSISGVTDTQYF
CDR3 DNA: TGTGCCAGTAGTATATCCGGGGTCACAGATACGCAGTATTTT

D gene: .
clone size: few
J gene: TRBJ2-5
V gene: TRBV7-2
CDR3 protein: CASSARVGETQYF
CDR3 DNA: TGTGCCAGCAGCGCGAGGGTTGGAGAGACCCAGTACTTC

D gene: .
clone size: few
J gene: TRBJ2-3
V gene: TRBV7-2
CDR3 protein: CASSLVGASGTDTQYF
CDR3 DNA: TGTGCCAGCAGCTTAGTGGGGGCTAGCGGAACAGATACGCAGTATTTT

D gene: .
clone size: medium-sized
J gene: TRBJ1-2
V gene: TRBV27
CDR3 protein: CASRPKGGLYGYTF
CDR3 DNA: TGTGCCAGCAGGCCAAAGGGGGGACTCTATGGCTACACCTTC

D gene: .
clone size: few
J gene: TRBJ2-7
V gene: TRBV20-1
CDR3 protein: CSAAAGTHEQYF
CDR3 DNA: TGCAGTGCCGCCGCGGGAACCCACGAGCAGTACTTC

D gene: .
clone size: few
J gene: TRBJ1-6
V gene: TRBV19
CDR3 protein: CASSIEGGMDSPLHF
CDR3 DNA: TGTGCCAGTAGTATCGAGGGAGGAATGGATTCACCCCTCCACTTT

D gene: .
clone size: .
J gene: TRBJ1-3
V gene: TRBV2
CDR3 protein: CASSVSSGNTIYF
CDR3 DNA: TGTGCCAGCAGTGTAAGCTCTGGAAACACCATATATTTT

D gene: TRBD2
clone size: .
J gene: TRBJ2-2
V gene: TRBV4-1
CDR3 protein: CASSQEGGLAAANTGELFF
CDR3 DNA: TGCGCCAGCAGCCAAGAGGGGGGACTAGCGGCCGCGAACACCGGGGAGCTGTTTTTT

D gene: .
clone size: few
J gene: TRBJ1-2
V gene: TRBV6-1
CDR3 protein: CASSTVSINYGYTF
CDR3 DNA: TGTGCCAGCAGTACCGTGTCGATTAACTATGGCTACACCTTC

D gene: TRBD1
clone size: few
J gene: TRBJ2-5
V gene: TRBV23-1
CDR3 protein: CASGTIRDRSETQYF
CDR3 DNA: TGCGCCAGCGGAACAATCCGGGACAGGTCAGAGACCCAGTACTTC

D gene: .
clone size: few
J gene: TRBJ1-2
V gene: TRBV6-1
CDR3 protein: CASSEFVAGNYGYTF
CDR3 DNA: TGTGCCAGCAGTGAGTTCGTTGCCGGTAACTATGGCTACACCTTC

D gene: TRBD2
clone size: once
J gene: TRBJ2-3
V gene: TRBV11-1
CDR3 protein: CASSGRARGGSDTQYF
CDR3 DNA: TGTGCCAGCAGCGGGAGAGCTCGGGGGGGCTCAGATACGCAGTATTTT